Reported below is one T cell receptor (beta chain). PCR employed 60 Vbeta and 13 Jbeta primers. The method was immunoSEQ multiplex PCR; TCRdb's version includes in-frame clones alone and lacks a portion of them. The sample lists roughly 150,000 clones; approximately 80% were seen once. CDR1 is MNHEY, CDR2 SMNVEV, per germline (reference sequence). This CDR3 contains 13 residues. V dropped 5 bases and J dropped 5 bases, with 12 bases sitting between them. This specimen comes from a study of cytomegalovirus exposure and HLA in healthy donors. This rearrangement joins TRBV27 to TRBJ1-1; unclear D gene. The TCR comes from a woman aged 40 to 50 in good health and CMV-seropositive. Sequences were obtained from PBMCs. The DNA for the CDR3 is TGTGCCAGCAGTAGTAGATTCTGGACTGAAGCTTTCTTT. Translating it yields CASSSRFWTEAFF.